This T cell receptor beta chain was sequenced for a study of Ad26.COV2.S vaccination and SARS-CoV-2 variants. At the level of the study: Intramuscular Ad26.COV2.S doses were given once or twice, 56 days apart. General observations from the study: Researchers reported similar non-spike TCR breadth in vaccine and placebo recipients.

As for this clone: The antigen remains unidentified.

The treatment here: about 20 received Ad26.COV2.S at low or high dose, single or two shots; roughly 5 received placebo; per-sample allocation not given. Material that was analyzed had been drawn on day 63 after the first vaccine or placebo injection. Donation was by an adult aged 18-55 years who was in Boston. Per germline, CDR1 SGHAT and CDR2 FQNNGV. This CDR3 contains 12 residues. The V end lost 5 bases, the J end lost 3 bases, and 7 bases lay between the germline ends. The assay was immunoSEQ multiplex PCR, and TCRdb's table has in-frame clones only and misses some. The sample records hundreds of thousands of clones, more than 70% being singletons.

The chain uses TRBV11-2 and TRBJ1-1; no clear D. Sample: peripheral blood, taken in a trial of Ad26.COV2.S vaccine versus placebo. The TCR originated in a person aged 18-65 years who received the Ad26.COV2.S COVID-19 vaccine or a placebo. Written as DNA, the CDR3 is TGTGCCAGCAGCCCAGCTTACACTGAAGCTTTCTTT. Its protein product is CASSPAYTEAFF.